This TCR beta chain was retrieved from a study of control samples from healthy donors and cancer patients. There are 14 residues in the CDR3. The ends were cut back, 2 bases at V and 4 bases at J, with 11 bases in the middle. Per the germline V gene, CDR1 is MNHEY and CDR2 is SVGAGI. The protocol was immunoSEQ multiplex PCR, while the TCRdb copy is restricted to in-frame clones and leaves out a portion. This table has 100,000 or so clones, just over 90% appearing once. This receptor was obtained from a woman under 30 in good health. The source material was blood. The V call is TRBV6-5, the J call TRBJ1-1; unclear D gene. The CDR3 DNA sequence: TGTGCCAGCAGTTACCGGTACGGAGGCACTGAAGCTTTCTTT. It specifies CASSYRYGGTEAFF.